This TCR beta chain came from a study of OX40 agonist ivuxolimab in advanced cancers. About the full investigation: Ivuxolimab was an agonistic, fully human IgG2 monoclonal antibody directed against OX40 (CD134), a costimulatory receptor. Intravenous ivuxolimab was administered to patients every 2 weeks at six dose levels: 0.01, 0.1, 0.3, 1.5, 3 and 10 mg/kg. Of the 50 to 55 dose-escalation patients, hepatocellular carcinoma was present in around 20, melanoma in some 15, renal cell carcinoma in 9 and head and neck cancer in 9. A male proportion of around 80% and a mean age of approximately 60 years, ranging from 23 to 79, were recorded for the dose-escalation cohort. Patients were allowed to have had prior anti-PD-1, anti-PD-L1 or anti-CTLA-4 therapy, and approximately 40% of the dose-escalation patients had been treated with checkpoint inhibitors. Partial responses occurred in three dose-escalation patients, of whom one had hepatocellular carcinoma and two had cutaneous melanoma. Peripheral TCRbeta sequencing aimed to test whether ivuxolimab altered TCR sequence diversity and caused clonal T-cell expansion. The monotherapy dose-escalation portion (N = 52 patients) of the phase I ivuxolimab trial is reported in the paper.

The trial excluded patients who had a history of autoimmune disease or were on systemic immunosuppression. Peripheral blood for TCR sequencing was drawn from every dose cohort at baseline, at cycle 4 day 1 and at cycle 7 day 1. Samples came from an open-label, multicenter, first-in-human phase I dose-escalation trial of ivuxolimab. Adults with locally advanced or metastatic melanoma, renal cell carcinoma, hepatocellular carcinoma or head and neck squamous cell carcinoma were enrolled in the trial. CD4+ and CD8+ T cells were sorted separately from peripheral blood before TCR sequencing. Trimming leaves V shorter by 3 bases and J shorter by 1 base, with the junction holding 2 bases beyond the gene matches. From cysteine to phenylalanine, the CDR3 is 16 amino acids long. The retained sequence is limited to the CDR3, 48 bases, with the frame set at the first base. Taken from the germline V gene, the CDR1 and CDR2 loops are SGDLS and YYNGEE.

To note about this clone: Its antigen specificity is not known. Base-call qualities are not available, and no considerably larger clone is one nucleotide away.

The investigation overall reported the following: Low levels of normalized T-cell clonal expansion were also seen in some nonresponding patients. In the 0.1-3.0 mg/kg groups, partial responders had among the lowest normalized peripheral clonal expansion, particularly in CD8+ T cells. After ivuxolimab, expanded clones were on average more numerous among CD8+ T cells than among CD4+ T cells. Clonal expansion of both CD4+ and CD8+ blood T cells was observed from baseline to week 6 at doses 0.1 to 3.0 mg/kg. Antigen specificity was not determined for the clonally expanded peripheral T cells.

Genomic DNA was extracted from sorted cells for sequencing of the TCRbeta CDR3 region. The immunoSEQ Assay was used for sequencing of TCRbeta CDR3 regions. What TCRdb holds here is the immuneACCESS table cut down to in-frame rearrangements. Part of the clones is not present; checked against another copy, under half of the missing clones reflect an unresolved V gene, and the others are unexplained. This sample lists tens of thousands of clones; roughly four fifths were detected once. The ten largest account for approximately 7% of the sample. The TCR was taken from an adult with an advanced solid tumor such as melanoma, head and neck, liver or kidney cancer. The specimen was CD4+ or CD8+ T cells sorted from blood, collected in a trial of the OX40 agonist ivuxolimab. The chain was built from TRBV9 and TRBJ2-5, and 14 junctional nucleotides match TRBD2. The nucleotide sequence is TGTGCCAGCAGCGCGACTAGCGGGAGGGCCCAAGAGACCCAGTACTTC. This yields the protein CASSATSGRAQETQYF.